A single sample is the source of the 5 T cell receptor beta chains below, sequenced in a study of shared T cell receptors in the human thymus. The assay was immunoSEQ multiplex PCR, and TCRdb's table has in-frame clones only and misses some. Of under 850,000 clones in the sample, roughly 90% were seen once. The same specimen was also included in a second study, on human thymus T cells.

Material: thymocytes. The source is a boy less than two years old with a congenital heart defect.

J is TRBJ2-7 and V is TRBV9, with D possibly being TRBD1 (6 bases). The CDR3 length is 15 residues. The V end lost 0 bases, the J end lost 0 bases, and 10 bases lay between the germline ends. Germline CDR1 reads SGDLS; CDR2 reads YYNGEE. The CDR3: CASSVGATGSYEQYF. The CDR3 nucleotides are TGTGCCAGCAGCGTAGGGGCGACAGGCTCCTACGAGCAGTACTTC.

Here the CDR3 DNA reads TGCGCCAGCAGCCAAGCCGAGGGACCGGGACAGAGAGACAATGAGCAGTTCTTC. Translating it yields CASSQAEGPGQRDNEQFF. This chain uses TRBV4-3 with TRBJ2-1; 7 bases are shared with TRBD1. The V and J ends lost 1 base and 5 bases, in that order; junction bases with no gene match: 14. CDR3 length: 18 amino acids. Germline CDR1 is LGHNA and CDR2 is YSLEER.

The V and J genes are TRBV2 and TRBJ2-7; D possibly corresponds to TRBD2 (6 bases). This CDR3 contains 13 residues. Trimming removed 4 bases at V and 7 bases at J, with 14 bases between. Germline CDR1 reads SNHLY; CDR2 reads FYNNEI. CDR3 protein: CASSAATGGEQYF. As DNA, the CDR3 is TGTGCCAGCAGTGCGGCCACCGGGGGAGAGCAGTACTTC.

The chain joins TRBV4-3 to TRBJ2-6; D possibly corresponds to TRBD1 (6 bases). Germline CDR1 LGHNA, CDR2 YSLEER. The CDR3 length is 17 residues. Between the trimmed V and J ends, which lost 0 bases and 2 bases, there was a span of 11 bases. The CDR3 spells CASSQDLGAPGANVLTF. DNA of the CDR3: TGCGCCAGCAGCCAAGATTTGGGGGCGCCTGGGGCCAACGTCCTGACTTTC.

The V and J genes are TRBV11-2 and TRBJ2-2, with TRBD2 matching over 13 bases. The CDR3 length is 18 residues. Germline-derived CDR1 and CDR2 are SGHAT and FQNNGV. Trimming cost V 4 bases and J 8 bases; bases outside gene matches: 13. CDR3 coding DNA: TGTGCCAGCAGCTCCCCCCTAACTAGCGGGAGGGCCTTAGGGGAGCTGTTTTTT. Translating it yields CASSSPLTSGRALGELFF. The full variable domain, with the rest looked up from reference TRBV11-2 and TRBJ2-2, is EAGVAQSPRYKIIEKRQSVAFWCNPISGHATLYWYQQILGQGPKLLIQFQNNGVVDDSQLPKDRFSAERLKGVDSTLKIQPAKLEDSAVYLCASSSPLTSGRALGELFFGEGSRLTVL.